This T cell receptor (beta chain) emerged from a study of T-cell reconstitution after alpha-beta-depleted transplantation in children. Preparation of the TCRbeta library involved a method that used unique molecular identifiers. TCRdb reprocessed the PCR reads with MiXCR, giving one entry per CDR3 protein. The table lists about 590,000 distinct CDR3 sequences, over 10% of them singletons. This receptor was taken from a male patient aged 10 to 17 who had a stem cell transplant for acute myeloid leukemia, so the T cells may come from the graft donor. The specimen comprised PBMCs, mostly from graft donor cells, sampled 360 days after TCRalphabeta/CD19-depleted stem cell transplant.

The CDR3 is CASSPLPGQGAGETQYF. The CDR3 region has the DNA TGTGCCAGCAGTCCCCTACCGGGACAGGGGGCGGGAGAGACCCAGTACTTC. The chain carries TRBV12-3 or TRBV12-4 and TRBJ2-5, with 12 bases matching TRBD1. There are 17 residues in the CDR3. V gave up 5 bases and J gave up 4 bases; unmatched junction bases: 11.